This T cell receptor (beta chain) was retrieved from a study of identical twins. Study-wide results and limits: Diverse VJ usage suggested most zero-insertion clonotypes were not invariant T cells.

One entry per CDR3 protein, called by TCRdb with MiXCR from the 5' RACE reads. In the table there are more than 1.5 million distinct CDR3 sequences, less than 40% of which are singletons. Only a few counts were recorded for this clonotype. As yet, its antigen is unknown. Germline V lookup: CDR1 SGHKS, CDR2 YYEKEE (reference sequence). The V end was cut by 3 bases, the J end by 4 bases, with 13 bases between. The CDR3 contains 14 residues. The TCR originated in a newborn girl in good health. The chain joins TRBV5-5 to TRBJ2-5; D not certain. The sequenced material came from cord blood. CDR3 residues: CASSWVGRLETQYF. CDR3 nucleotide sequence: TGTGCCAGCAGCTGGGTCGGGCGTTTAGAGACCCAGTACTTC.